These 9 T cell receptor beta chains were all obtained from the same sample, sequenced in a study of high-grade serous ovarian cancer treatment subgroups. Assay: immunoSEQ multiplex PCR; the TCRdb copy retains only in-frame clones and omits some. The table records approximately 5,000 clones, 66% of them present only once. Tumor samples were taken before definitive surgery or chemotherapy. The sample consisted of tumor tissue. The receptors stem from a human donor with high-grade serous ovarian cancer.

This clone was counted between two and nine times. This sequence joins TRBV4-3 and TRBJ2-5; 10 bases agree with TRBD2. This CDR3 has 16 amino acids. Germline CDR1 reads LGHNA; CDR2 reads YSLEER. V was pared by 4 bases and J by 5 bases, with 10 bases of the junction left unmatched. The DNA for the CDR3 is TGCGCCAGCAGCCGAGGGGCGGCTAGCGGGGGTGAGACCCAGTACTTC. As protein: CASSRGAASGGETQYF.

The chain has TRBV7-9 and TRBJ1-1, with a possible D match to TRBD1 (5 bases). V was cut by 5 bases and J by 4 bases, with 17 bases left in between. The CDR3 runs to 15 residues. Per germline, CDR1 SEHNR and CDR2 FQNEAQ (reference sequence). The CDR3 DNA reads as TGTGCCAGCAGCGACGTGCTTGGGGCCTTCACTGAAGCTTTCTTT. It codes for CASSDVLGAFTEAFF.

The CDR3 sequence is CASSLTSGTGFPEQYF. The CDR3, as DNA: TGTGCCAGCAGCTTGACATCCGGGACAGGGTTTCCCGAGCAGTACTTC. J is TRBJ2-7 and V is TRBV7-2; TRBD1 matches at 9 bases. The CDR3 runs 16 residues. From germline, CDR1 is SGHTA and CDR2 FQGNSA. Trimming took 3 bases from V and 6 from J; bases not matched to a gene: 12.

The J gene is TRBJ2-3, the V gene TRBV15; 10 nucleotides agree with TRBD1. The CDR3 spans 18 residues. The J segment lost 2 bases and the V segment lost 4 bases, leaving 12 bases of the junction unmatched. Germline CDR1 reads LNHNV; CDR2 reads YYDKDF (reference sequence). The CDR3, as DNA: TGTGCCACCAGCACGGGACAGGGGTCGTCCTTATCCACAGATACGCAGTATTTT. Translation: CATSTGQGSSLSTDTQYF.

This clone was found a few times. CDR3 bases: TGTGCCAGCAGCCTCCCTGGGACGCCAAAACTTTTCTTT. Translated, it gives CASSLPGTPKLFF. The chain couples TRBV11-2 to TRBJ1-1; perhaps TRBD1 as D (5 bases). Germline V CDR1 and CDR2: SGHAT, FQNNGV. V lost 5 bases and J lost 13, with 20 bases in between. CDR3 size: 13 residues.

Relative to its sample, this clone is medium-sized. V gene TRBV27 combines with J gene TRBJ2-7; the match to TRBD1 covers 7 bases. The ends lost 8 bases at V and 0 bases at J; junction bases unmatched: 7. Germline-derived CDR1 and CDR2 are MNHEY and SMNVEV (reference sequence). The CDR3 has 14 amino acids. The CDR3 DNA sequence: TGTGCCAGCGGGGGACAGTCGAGCTCCTACGAGCAGTACTTC. Its translation: CASGGQSSSYEQYF.

This chain links TRBV5-8 with TRBJ1-2; no firm D call. Per germline, CDR1 SGHTS and CDR2 YDEGEE. The CDR3 has 13 amino acids. V lost 2 bases to trimming and J lost 0 bases, with 5 bases between them. The CDR3 loop is CASSLNANYGYTF. In nucleotides, the CDR3 is TGTGCCAGCAGCTTAAATGCTAACTATGGCTACACCTTC.

The rearrangement uses TRBV29-1 and TRBJ1-1; D is unclear. The CDR3 totals 13 residues. Trimming removed 6 bases at V and 9 bases at J, with 20 bases between. Germline V CDR1 and CDR2: SQVTM, ANQGSEA. The CDR3 spells CSVEKVGLSQAFF. DNA of the CDR3: TGCAGCGTGGAGAAGGTTGGCCTCTCCCAAGCTTTCTTT.

The V call is TRBV30, the J call TRBJ1-6; TRBD1 matches 7 bases. Trimming at V came to 5 bases and at J to 7 bases, leaving 8 bases not matched to a gene. The germline V gene has CDR1 GTSNPN and CDR2 SVGIG (reference sequence). The CDR3 extends over 14 amino acids. CDR3 in amino acids: CAWGGGQANSPLHF. In nucleotides, the CDR3 is TGTGCCTGGGGAGGAGGACAGGCGAATTCACCCCTCCACTTT.